This T cell receptor (beta chain) derives from a study of blood T cell repertoires in COVID-19. Study-level background: Acute and convalescent COVID-19 specimens originated in the United States, Italy and Spain.

This clone has more than one count but fewer than ten. The data were produced by immunoSEQ multiplex PCR, yet TCRdb's version contains in-frame clones alone and is incomplete. The sample records 300,000 or so clones, over 70% being singletons. CDR3 length equals 15 residues. Losses at the gene ends were 6 bases for V and 7 bases for J; bases not matched to a gene: 9. Germline V gene data show CDR1 as LNHDA and CDR2 as SQIVND (reference sequence). This receptor was obtained from a woman between 40 and 55 years old who had recovered from COVID-19. The sequenced sample consisted of peripheral blood. The rearrangement joins TRBV19 to TRBJ1-5; 10 bases fit TRBD1. In nucleotides, the CDR3 is TGTGCCAGTAGCATCCGACAGGGGGCAGGACAGCCCCAGCATTTT. Its protein is CASSIRQGAGQPQHF.